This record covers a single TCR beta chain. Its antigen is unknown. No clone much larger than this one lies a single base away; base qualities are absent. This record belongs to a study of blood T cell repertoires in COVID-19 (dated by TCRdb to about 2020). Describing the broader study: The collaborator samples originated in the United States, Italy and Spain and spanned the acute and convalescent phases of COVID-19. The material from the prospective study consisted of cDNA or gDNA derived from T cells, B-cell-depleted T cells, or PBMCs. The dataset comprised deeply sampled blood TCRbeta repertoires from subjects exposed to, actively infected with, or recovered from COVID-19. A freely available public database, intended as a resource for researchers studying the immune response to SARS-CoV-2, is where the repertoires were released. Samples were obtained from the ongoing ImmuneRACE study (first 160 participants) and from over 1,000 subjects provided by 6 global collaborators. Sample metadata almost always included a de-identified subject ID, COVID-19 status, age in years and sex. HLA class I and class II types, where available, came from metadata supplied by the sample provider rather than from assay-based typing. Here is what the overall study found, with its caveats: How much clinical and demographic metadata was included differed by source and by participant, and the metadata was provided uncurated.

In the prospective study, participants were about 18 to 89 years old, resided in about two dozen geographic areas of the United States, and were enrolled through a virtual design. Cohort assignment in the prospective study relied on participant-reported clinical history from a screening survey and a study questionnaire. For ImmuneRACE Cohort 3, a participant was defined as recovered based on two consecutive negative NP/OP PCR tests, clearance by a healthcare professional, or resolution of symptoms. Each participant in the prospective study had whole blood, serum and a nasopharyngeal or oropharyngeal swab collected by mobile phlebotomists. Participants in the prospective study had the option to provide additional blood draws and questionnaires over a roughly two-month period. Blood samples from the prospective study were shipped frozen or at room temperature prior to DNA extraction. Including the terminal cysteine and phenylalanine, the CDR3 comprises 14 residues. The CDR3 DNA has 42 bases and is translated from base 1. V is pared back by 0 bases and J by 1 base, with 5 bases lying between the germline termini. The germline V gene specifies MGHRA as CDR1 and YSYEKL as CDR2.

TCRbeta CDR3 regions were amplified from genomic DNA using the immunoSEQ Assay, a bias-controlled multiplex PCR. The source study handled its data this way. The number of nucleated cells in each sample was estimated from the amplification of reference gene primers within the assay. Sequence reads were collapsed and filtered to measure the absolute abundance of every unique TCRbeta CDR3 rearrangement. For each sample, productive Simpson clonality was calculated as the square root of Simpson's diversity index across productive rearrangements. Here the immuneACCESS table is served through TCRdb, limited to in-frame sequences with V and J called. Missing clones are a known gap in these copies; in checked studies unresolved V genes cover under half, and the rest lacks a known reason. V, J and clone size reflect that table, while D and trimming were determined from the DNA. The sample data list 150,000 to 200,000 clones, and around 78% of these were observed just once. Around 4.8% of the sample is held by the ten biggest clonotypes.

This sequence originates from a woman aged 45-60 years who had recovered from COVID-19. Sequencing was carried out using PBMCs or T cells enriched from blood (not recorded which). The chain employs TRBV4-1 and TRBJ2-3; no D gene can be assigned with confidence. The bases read TGCGCCAGCAGCCAAGAGCCGGGCACAGATACGCAGTATTTT. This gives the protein CASSQEPGTDTQYF.